The source of this TCR beta chain is a study of persistence of HIV-infected CD4 T cells. Concerning this clone: Its antigen is unknown.

The V gene's germline CDR1 is MDHEN and CDR2 SYDVKM. The CDR3 totals 15 residues. The junction had 13 bases not matched to a gene; V was cut back by 8 bases and J by 8 bases. The immunoSEQ assay was version 4, run in survey mode. Sequencing used immunoSEQ multiplex PCR; TCRdb keeps in-frame clones, though not all of them. There are roughly 41,000 clones in the sample; about nine tenths occur only once, and about 1.3% lies in the top ten. Anti-CD3/anti-CD28 beads served as a nonspecific positive control stimulus. CD4+ T cells upregulating both CD40 ligand and CD69 were sorted as responding cells. The chain carries TRBV28 and TRBJ1-4, with TRBD1 matching 8 bases. This clonotype was sampled from an adult man with HIV who was CMV-seropositive. This specimen consisted of CD4+ T cells sorted from PBMCs after approximately 19-hour stimulation, obtained from a patient who received antiretroviral therapy. The CDR3, as DNA: TGTGCCAGCTGTCTTGTCGGGACAGGAGGAGAAAAACTGTTTTTT. Translating gives CASCLVGTGGEKLFF. The full variable domain, in which reference TRBV28 and TRBJ1-4 provide the parts outside the CDR3, is DVKVTQSSRYLVKRTGEKVFLECVQDMDHENMFWYRQDPGLGLRLIYFSYDVKMKEKGDIPEGYSVSREKKERFSLILESASTNQTSMYLCASCLVGTGGEKLFFGSGTQLSVL.